A selection of T cell receptor beta chains follows, all from one sample in a study of blood T cells in healthy people across ages. TCRdb reprocessed the 5' RACE reads via MiXCR and lists one record per CDR3 protein. Here the sample spans approximately 730,000 distinct CDR3 sequences, about 53% being singletons. Sequencing was carried out using blood. The receptors come from an elderly man in good health. Both conserved end residues are part of each CDR3. Fields, in order: D gene, clone size, CDR3 length, V gene, J gene, CDR3 protein, CDR3 DNA. D genes are given only for firm matches. Not every row has a clone size; where given, it reads once, few, many or a size class.

D gene: TRBD1; clone size: NA; CDR3 length: 14; V gene: TRBV20-1; J gene: TRBJ1-1; CDR3 protein: CSARDRTGVAEAFF; CDR3 DNA: TGCAGTGCTAGAGATCGGACAGGGGTGGCTGAAGCTTTCTTT
D gene: TRBD2; clone size: NA; CDR3 length: 14; V gene: TRBV29-1; J gene: TRBJ2-1; CDR3 protein: CSVDRRLAGSEQFF; CDR3 DNA: TGCAGCGTTGATCGACGACTAGCGGGAAGTGAGCAGTTCTTC
D gene: NA; clone size: few; CDR3 length: 14; V gene: TRBV18; J gene: TRBJ2-7; CDR3 protein: CASSSLGQTYEQYF; CDR3 DNA: TGTGCCAGCTCATCACTCGGACAGACTTACGAGCAGTACTTC
D gene: TRBD2; clone size: NA; CDR3 length: 16; V gene: TRBV20-1; J gene: TRBJ2-7; CDR3 protein: CSARASPGLATYEQYF; CDR3 DNA: TGCAGTGCTAGAGCTAGCCCGGGACTAGCAACCTACGAGCAGTACTTC
D gene: TRBD1; clone size: NA; CDR3 length: 14; V gene: TRBV20-1; J gene: TRBJ1-2; CDR3 protein: CSARKSGTGNGYTF; CDR3 DNA: TGCAGTGCTAGAAAGTCCGGGACAGGGAATGGCTACACCTTC
D gene: NA; clone size: NA; CDR3 length: 12; V gene: TRBV7-8; J gene: TRBJ2-5; CDR3 protein: CASSPLSSEQYF; CDR3 DNA: TGTGCCAGCAGCCCCCTAAGTTCTGAGCAGTACTTC
D gene: TRBD2; clone size: NA; CDR3 length: 19; V gene: TRBV7-9; J gene: TRBJ2-7; CDR3 protein: CASSSKQVGSGPDRYEQYF; CDR3 DNA: TGTGCCAGCAGCTCAAAACAGGTCGGTAGCGGGCCTGACCGCTACGAGCAGTACTTC
D gene: NA; clone size: NA; CDR3 length: 16; V gene: TRBV11-3; J gene: TRBJ1-1; CDR3 protein: CASSLDVGQLNTEAFF; CDR3 DNA: TGTGCCAGCAGCTTAGATGTTGGACAACTGAACACTGAAGCTTTCTTT
D gene: NA; clone size: NA; CDR3 length: 14; V gene: TRBV7-2; J gene: TRBJ2-5; CDR3 protein: CASSFQNPGREQYF; CDR3 DNA: TGTGCCAGCAGCTTCCAAAACCCGGGGAGAGAGCAGTACTTC
D gene: NA; clone size: NA; CDR3 length: 15; V gene: TRBV29-1; J gene: TRBJ1-4; CDR3 protein: CSVEDRGGRGEKLFF; CDR3 DNA: TGCAGCGTTGAAGATCGGGGGGGCCGGGGTGAAAAACTGTTTTTT
D gene: TRBD1; clone size: NA; CDR3 length: 14; V gene: TRBV7-2; J gene: TRBJ1-2; CDR3 protein: CASSIIDRVYGYTF; CDR3 DNA: TGTGCCAGCAGCATTATAGACAGGGTTTATGGCTACACCTTC
D gene: NA; clone size: NA; CDR3 length: 17; V gene: TRBV5-1; J gene: TRBJ2-2; CDR3 protein: CASSLMFGGAGTGELFF; CDR3 DNA: TGCGCCAGCAGCTTAATGTTCGGCGGGGCGGGGACCGGGGAGCTGTTTTTT
D gene: TRBD2; clone size: few; CDR3 length: 14; V gene: TRBV9; J gene: TRBJ2-3; CDR3 protein: CASSVRGLADTQYF; CDR3 DNA: TGTGCCAGCAGCGTGCGGGGGTTGGCAGATACGCAGTATTTT
D gene: NA; clone size: NA; CDR3 length: 13; V gene: TRBV6-2/TRBV6-3; J gene: TRBJ1-5; CDR3 protein: CASTDRYNQPQHF; CDR3 DNA: TGTGCCAGCACCGACAGATACAATCAGCCCCAGCATTTT
D gene: TRBD2; clone size: NA; CDR3 length: 17; V gene: TRBV9; J gene: TRBJ2-3; CDR3 protein: CASSALAGGPGTDTQYF; CDR3 DNA: TGTGCCAGCAGCGCACTAGCGGGAGGGCCAGGCACAGATACGCAGTATTTT
D gene: TRBD1; clone size: few; CDR3 length: 14; V gene: TRBV29-1; J gene: TRBJ2-1; CDR3 protein: CSVVTGQESREQFF; CDR3 DNA: TGCAGCGTTGTGACGGGACAGGAGAGTCGTGAGCAGTTCTTC
D gene: NA; clone size: NA; CDR3 length: 14; V gene: TRBV18; J gene: TRBJ2-1; CDR3 protein: CASSPIPSYNEQFF; CDR3 DNA: TGTGCCAGCTCACCTATACCCTCCTACAATGAGCAGTTCTTC
D gene: TRBD2; clone size: NA; CDR3 length: 16; V gene: TRBV12-3/TRBV12-4; J gene: TRBJ2-1; CDR3 protein: CASSPRLAGTHYEQFF; CDR3 DNA: TGTGCCAGCAGTCCCCGACTAGCGGGGACTCACTACGAGCAGTTCTTC
D gene: NA; clone size: NA; CDR3 length: 13; V gene: TRBV7-9; J gene: TRBJ1-1; CDR3 protein: CASSFDTYTEAFF; CDR3 DNA: TGTGCCAGCAGCTTCGACACCTACACTGAAGCTTTCTTT
D gene: NA; clone size: few; CDR3 length: 16; V gene: TRBV6-2/TRBV6-3; J gene: TRBJ2-3; CDR3 protein: CASSYTLRERGDTQYF; CDR3 DNA: TGTGCCAGCAGTTACACTCTCCGGGAGAGGGGAGATACGCAGTATTTT
D gene: TRBD1; clone size: NA; CDR3 length: 15; V gene: TRBV27; J gene: TRBJ2-7; CDR3 protein: CASGQLPGQGIEQYF; CDR3 DNA: TGTGCCAGCGGCCAGCTGCCGGGACAGGGCATCGAGCAGTACTTC
D gene: NA; clone size: few; CDR3 length: 16; V gene: TRBV29-1; J gene: TRBJ2-1; CDR3 protein: CSVGGPTGNSYNEQFF; CDR3 DNA: TGCAGCGTTGGGGGACCTACAGGGAATTCCTACAATGAGCAGTTCTTC
D gene: TRBD1; clone size: NA; CDR3 length: 15; V gene: TRBV20-1; J gene: TRBJ2-7; CDR3 protein: CSASAPGTGGYEQYF; CDR3 DNA: TGCAGTGCTAGTGCCCCCGGGACAGGGGGTTACGAGCAGTACTTC
D gene: NA; clone size: NA; CDR3 length: 15; V gene: TRBV15; J gene: TRBJ2-3; CDR3 protein: CATSRDLGSTDTQYF; CDR3 DNA: TGTGCCACCAGCAGAGATCTGGGCAGCACAGATACGCAGTATTTT
D gene: TRBD1; clone size: NA; CDR3 length: 14; V gene: TRBV29-1; J gene: TRBJ2-5; CDR3 protein: CSSPGTGVQETQYF; CDR3 DNA: TGCAGCTCCCCCGGGACAGGGGTCCAAGAGACCCAGTACTTC
D gene: TRBD2; clone size: NA; CDR3 length: 13; V gene: TRBV2; J gene: TRBJ2-1; CDR3 protein: CASIAGGTNEQFF; CDR3 DNA: TGTGCCAGCATAGCGGGAGGGACCAATGAGCAGTTCTTC
D gene: NA; clone size: few; CDR3 length: 10; V gene: TRBV21-1; J gene: TRBJ2-5; CDR3 protein: CASPWETQYF; CDR3 DNA: TGTGCCAGCCCCTGGGAGACCCAGTACTTC
D gene: TRBD1; clone size: NA; CDR3 length: 14; V gene: TRBV2; J gene: TRBJ2-5; CDR3 protein: CASRYARGYETQYF; CDR3 DNA: TGTGCCAGCCGCTACGCCAGGGGGTATGAGACCCAGTACTTC
D gene: TRBD1; clone size: NA; CDR3 length: 16; V gene: TRBV4-1; J gene: TRBJ1-2; CDR3 protein: CASSLPGTGDNYGYTF; CDR3 DNA: TGCGCCAGCAGCCTTCCCGGGACAGGGGATAACTATGGCTACACCTTC
D gene: NA; clone size: NA; CDR3 length: 13; V gene: TRBV19; J gene: TRBJ1-5; CDR3 protein: CATQGNSNQPQHF; CDR3 DNA: TGTGCCACTCAGGGAAATAGCAATCAGCCCCAGCATTTT
D gene: TRBD1; clone size: few; CDR3 length: 14; V gene: TRBV5-1; J gene: TRBJ1-1; CDR3 protein: CASSFQGGIREAFF; CDR3 DNA: TGCGCCAGCAGCTTTCAGGGGGGTATACGTGAAGCTTTCTTT
D gene: TRBD2; clone size: NA; CDR3 length: 13; V gene: TRBV9; J gene: TRBJ2-1; CDR3 protein: CASSRTPGGDQFF; CDR3 DNA: TGTGCCAGCAGCCGAACCCCGGGGGGGGACCAGTTCTTC
D gene: NA; clone size: NA; CDR3 length: 16; V gene: TRBV9; J gene: TRBJ1-4; CDR3 protein: CASSVSLGGLDEKLFF; CDR3 DNA: TGTGCCAGCAGCGTATCCCTTGGGGGGTTGGACGAAAAACTGTTTTTT
D gene: TRBD2; clone size: NA; CDR3 length: 16; V gene: TRBV12-3/TRBV12-4; J gene: TRBJ2-7; CDR3 protein: CASSLPGLAGSYEQYF; CDR3 DNA: TGTGCCAGCAGTTTACCGGGACTAGCGGGTTCCTACGAGCAGTACTTC
D gene: TRBD2; clone size: few; CDR3 length: 18; V gene: TRBV27; J gene: TRBJ2-1; CDR3 protein: CASSTRETSGRDYNEQFF; CDR3 DNA: TGTGCCAGCAGTACCAGGGAAACTAGCGGGAGGGATTACAATGAGCAGTTCTTC
D gene: NA; clone size: few; CDR3 length: 13; V gene: TRBV28; J gene: TRBJ2-7; CDR3 protein: CASSSPIPDEQYF; CDR3 DNA: TGTGCCAGCAGTTCGCCTATTCCCGACGAGCAGTACTTC
D gene: TRBD1; clone size: NA; CDR3 length: 16; V gene: TRBV27; J gene: TRBJ1-2; CDR3 protein: CASRTTGTGDGYGYTF; CDR3 DNA: TGTGCCAGCAGAACAACCGGGACAGGGGACGGCTATGGCTACACCTTC
D gene: TRBD1; clone size: NA; CDR3 length: 15; V gene: TRBV20-1; J gene: TRBJ1-5; CDR3 protein: CSARDRLTGDQPQHF; CDR3 DNA: TGCAGTGCTAGAGATCGCTTGACAGGGGATCAGCCCCAGCATTTT
D gene: TRBD1; clone size: NA; CDR3 length: 17; V gene: TRBV27; J gene: TRBJ2-3; CDR3 protein: CASSQRNTGQGAIYAYF; CDR3 DNA: TGTGCCAGCAGTCAACGAAATACGGGACAGGGGGCTATATACGCGTATTTT
D gene: NA; clone size: NA; CDR3 length: 16; V gene: TRBV12-3/TRBV12-4; J gene: TRBJ2-1; CDR3 protein: CASTRRFGTGYNEQFF; CDR3 DNA: TGTGCCAGCACCCGAAGGTTCGGTACAGGGTACAATGAGCAGTTCTTC
D gene: NA; clone size: NA; CDR3 length: 16; V gene: TRBV19; J gene: TRBJ1-5; CDR3 protein: CASRPSDAGGNQPQHF; CDR3 DNA: TGTGCCAGTAGACCTTCCGATGCAGGGGGCAATCAGCCCCAGCATTTT
D gene: NA; clone size: NA; CDR3 length: 13; V gene: TRBV9; J gene: TRBJ2-1; CDR3 protein: CASSLAIYNEQFF; CDR3 DNA: TGTGCCAGCAGCCTAGCGATTTACAATGAGCAGTTCTTC
D gene: NA; clone size: many; CDR3 length: 13; V gene: TRBV3-1; J gene: TRBJ1-1; CDR3 protein: CASSSLGGTEAFF; CDR3 DNA: TGTGCCAGCAGCTCCCTGGGGGGGACTGAAGCTTTCTTT
D gene: NA; clone size: NA; CDR3 length: 17; V gene: TRBV5-1; J gene: TRBJ2-3; CDR3 protein: CASSLARAGGVTDTQYF; CDR3 DNA: TGCGCCAGCAGCTTGGCCCGAGCGGGCGGTGTAACAGATACGCAGTATTTT
D gene: NA; clone size: NA; CDR3 length: 17; V gene: TRBV29-1; J gene: TRBJ2-1; CDR3 protein: CSVEGNRVNRVGNEQFF; CDR3 DNA: TGCAGCGTTGAGGGAAACAGGGTAAACAGGGTAGGCAATGAGCAGTTCTTC
D gene: NA; clone size: NA; CDR3 length: 12; V gene: TRBV29-1; J gene: TRBJ2-7; CDR3 protein: CSVVLTGYEQYF; CDR3 DNA: TGCAGCGTTGTCCTGACAGGCTACGAGCAGTACTTC
D gene: TRBD2; clone size: NA; CDR3 length: 14; V gene: TRBV6-1; J gene: TRBJ2-1; CDR3 protein: CASTPGLSYNEQFF; CDR3 DNA: TGTGCCAGCACCCCGGGACTATCTTACAATGAGCAGTTCTTC
D gene: NA; clone size: NA; CDR3 length: 13; V gene: TRBV5-1; J gene: TRBJ2-7; CDR3 protein: CASSLVAKDEQYF; CDR3 DNA: TGCGCCAGCAGCTTGGTAGCGAAGGACGAGCAGTACTTC
D gene: TRBD1; clone size: NA; CDR3 length: 14; V gene: TRBV12-3/TRBV12-4; J gene: TRBJ2-7; CDR3 protein: CASSRQGVFYEQYF; CDR3 DNA: TGTGCCAGCAGCCGACAGGGAGTGTTCTACGAGCAGTACTTC